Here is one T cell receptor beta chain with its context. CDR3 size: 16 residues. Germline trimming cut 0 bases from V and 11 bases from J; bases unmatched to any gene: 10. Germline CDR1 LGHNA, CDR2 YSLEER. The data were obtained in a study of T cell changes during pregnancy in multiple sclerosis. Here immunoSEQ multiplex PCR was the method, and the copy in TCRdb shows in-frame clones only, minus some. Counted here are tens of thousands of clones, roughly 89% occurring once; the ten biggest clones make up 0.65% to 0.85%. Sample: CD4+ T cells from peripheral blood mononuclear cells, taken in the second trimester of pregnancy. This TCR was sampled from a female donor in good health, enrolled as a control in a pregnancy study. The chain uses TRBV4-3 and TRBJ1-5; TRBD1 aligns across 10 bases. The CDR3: CASSQEGTGVNLSQHF. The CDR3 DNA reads TGCGCCAGCAGCCAAGAGGGGACAGGGGTTAATCTTTCCCAGCATTTT.